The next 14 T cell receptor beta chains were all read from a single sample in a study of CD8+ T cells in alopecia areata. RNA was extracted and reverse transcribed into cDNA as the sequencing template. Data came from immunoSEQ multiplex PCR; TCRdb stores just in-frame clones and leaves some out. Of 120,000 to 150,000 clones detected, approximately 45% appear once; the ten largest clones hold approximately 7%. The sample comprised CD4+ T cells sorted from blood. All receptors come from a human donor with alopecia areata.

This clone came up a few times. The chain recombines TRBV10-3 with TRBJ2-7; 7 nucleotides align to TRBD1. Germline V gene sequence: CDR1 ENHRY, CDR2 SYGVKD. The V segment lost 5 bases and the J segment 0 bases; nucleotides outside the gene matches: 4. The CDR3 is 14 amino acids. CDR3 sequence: CAISQTGSSYEQYF. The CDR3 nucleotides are TGTGCCATCAGTCAGACAGGGAGCTCCTACGAGCAGTACTTC.

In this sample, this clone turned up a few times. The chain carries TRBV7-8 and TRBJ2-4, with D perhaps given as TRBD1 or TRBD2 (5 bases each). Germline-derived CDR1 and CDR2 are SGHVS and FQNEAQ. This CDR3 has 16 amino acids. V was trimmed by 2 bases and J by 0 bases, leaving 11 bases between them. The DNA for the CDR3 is TGTGCCAGCAGCTTAAGCCCGGGGCTAGCCAAAAACATTCAGTACTTC. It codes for CASSLSPGLAKNIQYF.

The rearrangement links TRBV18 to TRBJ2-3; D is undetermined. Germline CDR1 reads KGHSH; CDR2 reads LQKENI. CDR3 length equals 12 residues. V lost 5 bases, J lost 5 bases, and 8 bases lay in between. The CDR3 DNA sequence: TGTGCCAGCTCAGTATCAGGAGATACGCAGTATTTT. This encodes CASSVSGDTQYF.

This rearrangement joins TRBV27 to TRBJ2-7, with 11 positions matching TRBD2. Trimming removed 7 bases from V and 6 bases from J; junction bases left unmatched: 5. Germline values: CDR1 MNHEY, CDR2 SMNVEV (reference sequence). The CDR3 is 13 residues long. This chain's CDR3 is CASKASGRSEQYF. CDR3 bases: TGTGCCAGCAAGGCTAGCGGGAGGTCCGAGCAGTACTTC.

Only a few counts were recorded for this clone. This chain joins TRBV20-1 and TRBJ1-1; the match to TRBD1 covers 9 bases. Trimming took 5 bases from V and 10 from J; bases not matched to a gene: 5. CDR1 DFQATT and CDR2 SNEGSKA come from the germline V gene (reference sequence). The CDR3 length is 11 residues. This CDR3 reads CSASGTGTAFF. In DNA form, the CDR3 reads TGCAGTGCTTCCGGGACAGGGACAGCTTTCTTT.

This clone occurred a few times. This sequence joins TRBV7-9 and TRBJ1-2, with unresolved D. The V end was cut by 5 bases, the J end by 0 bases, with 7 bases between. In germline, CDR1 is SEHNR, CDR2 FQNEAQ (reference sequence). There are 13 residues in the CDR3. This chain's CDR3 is CASSRTANYGYTF. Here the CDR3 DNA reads TGTGCCAGCAGCCGGACGGCTAACTATGGCTACACCTTC. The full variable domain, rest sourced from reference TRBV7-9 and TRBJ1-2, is DTGVSQNPRHKITKRGQNVTFRCDPISEHNRLYWYRQTLGQGPEFLTYFQNEAQLEKSRLLSDRFSAERPKGSFSTLEIQRTEQGDSAMYLCASSRTANYGYTFGSGTRLTVV.

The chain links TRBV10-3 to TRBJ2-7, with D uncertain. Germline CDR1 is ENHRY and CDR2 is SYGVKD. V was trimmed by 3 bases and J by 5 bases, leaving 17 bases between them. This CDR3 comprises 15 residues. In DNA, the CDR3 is TGTGCCATCAGTGACTTTTCTAGAAGTGGGGACGAGCAGTACTTC. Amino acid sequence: CAISDFSRSGDEQYF.

CDR3 in DNA: TGTGCCAGCAGTGGGGACAGGGGGCACGATGGCTACACCTTC. It encodes CASSGDRGHDGYTF. The chain uses TRBV2 and TRBJ1-2, with 12 bases fitting TRBD1. V lost 4 bases, J lost 6 bases, and 3 bases stayed unmatched. Per the germline V gene, CDR1 is SNHLY and CDR2 is FYNNEI. The CDR3 runs 14 residues.

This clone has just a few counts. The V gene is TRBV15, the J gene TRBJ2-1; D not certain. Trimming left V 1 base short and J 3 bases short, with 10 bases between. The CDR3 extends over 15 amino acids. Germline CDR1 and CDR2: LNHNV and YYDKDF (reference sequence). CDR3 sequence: CATSRASANYNEQFF. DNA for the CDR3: TGTGCCACCAGCAGAGCGTCAGCCAACTACAATGAGCAGTTCTTC.

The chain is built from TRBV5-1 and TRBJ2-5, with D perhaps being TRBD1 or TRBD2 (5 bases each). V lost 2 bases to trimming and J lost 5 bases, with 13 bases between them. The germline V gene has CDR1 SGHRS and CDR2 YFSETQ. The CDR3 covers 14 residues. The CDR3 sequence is CASSFTGQHETQYF. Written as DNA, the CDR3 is TGCGCCAGCAGCTTCACGGGGCAGCATGAGACCCAGTACTTC. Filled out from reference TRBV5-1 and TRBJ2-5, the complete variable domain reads KAGVTQTPRYLIKTRGQQVTLSCSPISGHRSVSWYQQTPGQGLQFLFEYFSETQRNKGNFPGRFSGRQFSNSRSEMNVSTLELGDSALYLCASSFTGQHETQYFGPGTRLLVL.

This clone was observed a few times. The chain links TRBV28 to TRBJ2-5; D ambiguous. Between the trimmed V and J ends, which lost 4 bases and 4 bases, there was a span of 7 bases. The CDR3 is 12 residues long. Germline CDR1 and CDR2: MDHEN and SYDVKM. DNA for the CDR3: TGTGCCAGCAGTTCAGCCGTAGAGACCCAGTACTTC. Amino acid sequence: CASSSAVETQYF. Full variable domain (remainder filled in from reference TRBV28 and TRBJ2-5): DVKVTQSSRYLVKRTGEKVFLECVQDMDHENMFWYRQDPGLGLRLIYFSYDVKMKEKGDIPEGYSVSREKKERFSLILESASTNQTSMYLCASSSAVETQYFGPGTRLLVL.

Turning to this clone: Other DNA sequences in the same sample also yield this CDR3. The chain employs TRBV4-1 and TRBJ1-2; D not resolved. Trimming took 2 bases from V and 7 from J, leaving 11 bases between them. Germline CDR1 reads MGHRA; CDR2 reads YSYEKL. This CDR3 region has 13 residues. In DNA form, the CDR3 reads TGCGCCAGCAGCCAATCCGGAGCTTTTGGCTACACCTTC. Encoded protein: CASSQSGAFGYTF.

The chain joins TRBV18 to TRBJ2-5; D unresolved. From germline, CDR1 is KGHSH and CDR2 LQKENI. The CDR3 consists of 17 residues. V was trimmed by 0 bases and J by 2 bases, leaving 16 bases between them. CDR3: CASSPPSLLLLQETQYF. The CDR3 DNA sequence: TGTGCCAGCTCACCACCGTCCTTGCTACTTCTTCAAGAGACCCAGTACTTC.

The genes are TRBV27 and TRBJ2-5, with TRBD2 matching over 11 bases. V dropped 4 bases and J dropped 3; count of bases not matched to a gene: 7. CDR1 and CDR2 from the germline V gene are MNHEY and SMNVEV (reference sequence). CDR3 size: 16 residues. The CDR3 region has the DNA TGTGCCAGCAGTTCACTAACGACTAGCGGGAAAGAGACCCAGTACTTC. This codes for CASSSLTTSGKETQYF.